A selection of T cell receptor beta chains follows, all from one sample in a study of human T cells and chemical hapten exposure. TCRdb passed the RACE reads through MiXCR, listing each CDR3 protein once. Here the sample spans roughly 380,000 distinct CDR3 sequences, roughly 5% being singletons. This material consisted of whole blood, taken in connection with sensitization to the hapten diphenylcyclopropenone (DPC). The receptors shown here come from a woman aged 45-60 years with alopecia areata. Some clones in this sample may be carry-over from other donors' samples. Both conserved end residues are part of each CDR3.

>TRBJ2-3|TRBV4-1
CASSQASVNGPSTDTQYF
>TRBJ1-3|TRBV24-1
CATSETGGSGNTIYF
>TRBJ2-7|TRBV20-1
CSAGGGAEFAYEQYF
>TRBJ2-7|TRBV18
CASSSFGGGHSYEQYF
>TRBJ2-1|TRBV5-1
CASSSLRGADDEQFF
>TRBJ1-2|TRBV5-1
CASSLNRDRGRSTF
>TRBJ2-6|TRBV15
CATSRGDSGANVLTF
>TRBJ2-7|TRBV7-2
CASSLDGGGGYEQYF
>TRBJ1-6|TRBV9
CASSVGEGVNSPLHF
>TRBJ1-1|TRBV18
CASSPGVNTEAFF
>TRBJ2-3|TRBV3-1
CASSQLAGGATDTQYF
>TRBJ2-3|TRBV5-5
CASSLEGQRGTDTQYF
>TRBJ1-1|TRBV6-2/TRBV6-3
CASTPQTTARMNTEAFF
>TRBJ2-3|TRBV15
CATSSQRSGLRIDTQYF
>TRBJ2-3|TRBV11-2
CASSLVWGTDTQYF
>TRBJ2-2|TRBV4-1
CASSQERMGELFF
>TRBJ1-2|TRBV28
CASSPYRAGYGYTF
>TRBJ2-3|TRBV5-1
CASSGGPGQGDTDTQYF
>TRBJ2-3|TRBV7-8
CASSLKWTLGPTDTQYF
>TRBJ2-7|TRBV7-9
CASGGAYEQYF
>TRBJ1-1|TRBV24-1
CATRLEITVNTEAFF
>TRBJ2-4|TRBV7-8
CASSSSKTGPLAKNIQYF
>TRBJ1-5|TRBV20-1
CSAMGGDQPQHF
>TRBJ1-4|TRBV7-9
CASSPPDRGLFTNEKLFF
>TRBJ2-1|TRBV9
CASSSSWSYNEQFF
>TRBJ2-7|TRBV20-1
CSASRGQGPYEQYF
>TRBJ2-1|TRBV29-1
CSVVGSVEQFF
>TRBJ2-7|TRBV24-1
CATSDRPSSEQYF
>TRBJ2-1|TRBV7-8
CASRPTVSSYNEQFF
>TRBJ2-3|TRBV10-3
CAIRPELAVHQDTQYF
>TRBJ2-6|TRBV6-5
CASRRGGSGANVLTF
>TRBJ2-7|TRBV9
CASSAWDSSYEQYF
>TRBJ2-3|TRBV20-1
CSARGRAQDTQYF
>TRBJ2-3|TRBV28
CASRIAGGGTDTQYF
>TRBJ2-3|TRBV20-1
CSAGGTVGDTQYF
>TRBJ1-3|TRBV28
CASSPEVAGNTIYF
>TRBJ2-3|TRBV12-3/TRBV12-4
CASSPPSGRAGADTQYF
>TRBJ2-2|TRBV27
CASSLLPLTSGRTTNTGELFF
>TRBJ1-1|TRBV15
CATSREVALNTEAFF
>TRBJ2-7|TRBV6-6
CASSLPRWQGRIYEQYF
>TRBJ1-1|TRBV7-2
CASGHTEAFF
>TRBJ1-1|TRBV10-3
CAISEPGILGPTEAFF
>TRBJ2-5|TRBV4-2
CASSPQGGETQYF
>TRBJ2-1|TRBV5-5
CASSYAPGLDNEQFF
>TRBJ1-2|TRBV7-2
CASSFGTQGYTF
>TRBJ2-3|TRBV7-9
CASQPGTDTQYF
>TRBJ2-5|TRBV29-1
CSVGLAGETQYF
>TRBJ1-4|TRBV5-5
CASSAGRGAVNEKLFF
>TRBJ1-5|TRBV3-1
CASSQDSSIWQPQHF
>TRBJ1-5|TRBV5-1
CASSLSDSNQPQHF